This T cell receptor beta chain came from a study of beta chain features in type 1 diabetes. Trimming stripped 5 bases from V and 1 base from J, with 11 bases between. Germline loops: CDR1 MGHRA, CDR2 YSYEKL. This CDR3 is built from 14 residues. Expressed TCRB transcripts were sequenced after all isolated RNA was converted to cDNA. The data were produced by immunoSEQ multiplex PCR, yet TCRdb's version contains in-frame clones alone and is incomplete. The sample contains 400,000 to 600,000 clones, roughly 30% of which appear only once. This clone was found a few times. The source is a man aged 18 to 30 in good health. The sequencing input was naive CD4+ T cells from blood. This chain uses TRBV4-1 with TRBJ1-1; possible D gene TRBD1, 5 bases. DNA for the CDR3: TGCGCCAGCAGCTCGGGACGGACGAACACTGAAGCTTTCTTT. Encoded protein: CASSSGRTNTEAFF.